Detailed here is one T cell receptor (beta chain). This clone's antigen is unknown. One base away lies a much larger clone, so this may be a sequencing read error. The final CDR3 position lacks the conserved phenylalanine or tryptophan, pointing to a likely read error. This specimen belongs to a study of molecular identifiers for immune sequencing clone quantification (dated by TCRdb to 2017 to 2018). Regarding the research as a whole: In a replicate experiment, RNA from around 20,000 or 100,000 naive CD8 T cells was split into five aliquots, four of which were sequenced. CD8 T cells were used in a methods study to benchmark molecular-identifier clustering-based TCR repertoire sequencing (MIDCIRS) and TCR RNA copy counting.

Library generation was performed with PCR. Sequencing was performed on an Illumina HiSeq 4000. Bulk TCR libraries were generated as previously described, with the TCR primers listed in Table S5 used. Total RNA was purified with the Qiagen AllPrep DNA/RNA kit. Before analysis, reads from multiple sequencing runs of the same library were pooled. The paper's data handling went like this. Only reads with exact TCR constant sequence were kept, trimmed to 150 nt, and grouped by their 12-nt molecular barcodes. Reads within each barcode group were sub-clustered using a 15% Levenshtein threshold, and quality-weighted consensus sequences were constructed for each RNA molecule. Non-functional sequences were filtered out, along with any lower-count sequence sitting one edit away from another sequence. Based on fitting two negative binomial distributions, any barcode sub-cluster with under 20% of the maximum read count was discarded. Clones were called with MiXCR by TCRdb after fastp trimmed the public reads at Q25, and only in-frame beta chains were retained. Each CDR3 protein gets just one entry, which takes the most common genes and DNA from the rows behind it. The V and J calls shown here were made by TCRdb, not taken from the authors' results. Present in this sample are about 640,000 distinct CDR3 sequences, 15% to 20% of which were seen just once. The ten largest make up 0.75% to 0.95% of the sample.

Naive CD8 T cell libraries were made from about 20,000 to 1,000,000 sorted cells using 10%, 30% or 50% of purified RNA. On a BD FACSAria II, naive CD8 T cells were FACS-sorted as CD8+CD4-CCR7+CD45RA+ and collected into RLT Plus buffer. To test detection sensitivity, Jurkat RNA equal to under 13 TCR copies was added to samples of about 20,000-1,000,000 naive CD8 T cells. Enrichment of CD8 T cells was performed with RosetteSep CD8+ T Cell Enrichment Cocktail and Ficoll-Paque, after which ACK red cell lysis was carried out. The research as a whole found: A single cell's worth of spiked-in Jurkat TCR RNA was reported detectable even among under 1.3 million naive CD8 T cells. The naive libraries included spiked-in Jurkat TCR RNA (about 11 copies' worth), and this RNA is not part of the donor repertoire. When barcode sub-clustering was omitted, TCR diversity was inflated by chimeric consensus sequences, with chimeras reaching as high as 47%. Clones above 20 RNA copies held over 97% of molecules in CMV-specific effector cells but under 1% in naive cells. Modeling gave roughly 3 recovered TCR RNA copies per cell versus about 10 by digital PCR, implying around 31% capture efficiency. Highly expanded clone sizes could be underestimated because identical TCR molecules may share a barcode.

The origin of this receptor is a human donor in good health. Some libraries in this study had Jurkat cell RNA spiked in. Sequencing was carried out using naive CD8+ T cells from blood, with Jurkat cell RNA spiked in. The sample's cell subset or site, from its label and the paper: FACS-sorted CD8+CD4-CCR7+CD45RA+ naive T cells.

The CDR3 is CASRTERTYEQYL. The base sequence is TGCGCCAGCAGGACAGAACGCACCTACGAGCAGTACCTC. The sequence links TRBV5-1 to TRBJ2-7; TRBD1 might be the D gene, on 5 matching bases. Deletion took 5 bases off V and 2 bases off J, with a span of 11 bases between the germline ends. CDR1 and CDR2, looked up from the germline V gene, are SGHRS and YFSETQ. Including both end residues, the CDR3 is 13 amino acids long. The read is trimmed to its CDR3 DNA, 39 bases read in frame from base 1.